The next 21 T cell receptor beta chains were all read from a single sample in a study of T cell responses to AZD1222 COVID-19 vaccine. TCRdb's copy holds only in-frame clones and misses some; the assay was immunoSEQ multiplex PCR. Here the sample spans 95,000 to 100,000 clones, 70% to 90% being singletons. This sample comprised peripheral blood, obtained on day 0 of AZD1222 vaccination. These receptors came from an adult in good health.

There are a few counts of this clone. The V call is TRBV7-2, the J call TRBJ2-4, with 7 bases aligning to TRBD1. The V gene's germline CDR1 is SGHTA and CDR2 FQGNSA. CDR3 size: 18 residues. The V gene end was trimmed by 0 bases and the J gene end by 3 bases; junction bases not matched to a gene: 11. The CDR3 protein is CASSLAGLTGQIKNIQYF. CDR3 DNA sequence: TGTGCCAGCAGCTTAGCAGGTCTAACGGGACAGATCAAAAACATTCAGTACTTC.

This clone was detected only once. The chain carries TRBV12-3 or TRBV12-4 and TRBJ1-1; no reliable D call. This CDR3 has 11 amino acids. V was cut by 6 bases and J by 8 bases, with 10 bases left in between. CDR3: CASSPTEEAFF. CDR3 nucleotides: TGTGCCAGCAGCCCCACGGAAGAAGCTTTCTTT.

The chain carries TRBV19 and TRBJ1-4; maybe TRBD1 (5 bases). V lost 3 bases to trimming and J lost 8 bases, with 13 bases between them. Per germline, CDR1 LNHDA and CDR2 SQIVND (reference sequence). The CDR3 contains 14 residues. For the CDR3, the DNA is TGTGCCAGTAGTATTCCGTTTGGGGGAGAAAAACTGTTTTTT. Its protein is CASSIPFGGEKLFF.

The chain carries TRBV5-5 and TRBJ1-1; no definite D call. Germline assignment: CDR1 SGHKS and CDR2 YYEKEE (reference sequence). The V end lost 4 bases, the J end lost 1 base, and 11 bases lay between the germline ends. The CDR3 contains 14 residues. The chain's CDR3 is CASSPTYSNTEAFF. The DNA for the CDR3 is TGTGCCAGCAGCCCCACCTATTCGAACACTGAAGCTTTCTTT.

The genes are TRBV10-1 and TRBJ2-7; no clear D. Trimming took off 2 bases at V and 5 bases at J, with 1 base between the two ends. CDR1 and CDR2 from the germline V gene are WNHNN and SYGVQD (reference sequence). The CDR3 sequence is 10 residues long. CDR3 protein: CASSEHEQYF. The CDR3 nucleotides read TGCGCCAGCAGTGAGCACGAGCAGTACTTC.

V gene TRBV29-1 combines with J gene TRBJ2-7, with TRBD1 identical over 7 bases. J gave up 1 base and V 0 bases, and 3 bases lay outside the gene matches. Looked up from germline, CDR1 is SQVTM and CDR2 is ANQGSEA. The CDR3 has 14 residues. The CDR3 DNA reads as TGCAGCGTTGAAGATGGGGGACAGTCCTACGAGCAGTACTTC. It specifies CSVEDGGQSYEQYF.

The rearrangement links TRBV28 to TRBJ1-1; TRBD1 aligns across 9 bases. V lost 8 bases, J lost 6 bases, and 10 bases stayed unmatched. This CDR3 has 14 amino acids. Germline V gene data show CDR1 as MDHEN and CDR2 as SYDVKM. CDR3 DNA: TGTGCCAGCGGAATACAGGGGGCGCTTTCTGAAGCTTTCTTT. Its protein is CASGIQGALSEAFF.

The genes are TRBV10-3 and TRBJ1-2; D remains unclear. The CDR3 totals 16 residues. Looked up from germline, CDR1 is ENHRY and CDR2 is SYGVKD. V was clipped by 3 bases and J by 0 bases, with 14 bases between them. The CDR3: CAISDSAGPSNYGYTF. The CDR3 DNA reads TGTGCCATCAGTGATTCGGCAGGACCGTCTAACTATGGCTACACCTTC.

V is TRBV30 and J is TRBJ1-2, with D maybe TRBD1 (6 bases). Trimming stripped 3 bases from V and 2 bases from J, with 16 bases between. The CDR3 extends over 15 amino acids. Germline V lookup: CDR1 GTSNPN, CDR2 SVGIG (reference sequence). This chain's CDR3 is CAWSGGRGENYGYTF. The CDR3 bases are TGTGCCTGGAGCGGGGGAAGGGGGGAAAACTATGGCTACACCTTC.

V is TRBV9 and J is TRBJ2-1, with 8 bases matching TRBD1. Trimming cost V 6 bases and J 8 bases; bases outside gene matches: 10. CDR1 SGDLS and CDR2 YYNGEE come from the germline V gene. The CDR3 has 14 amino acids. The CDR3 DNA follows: TGTGCCAGCAACAGGGGGACCCCAGGCTATGAGCAGTTCTTC. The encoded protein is CASNRGTPGYEQFF.

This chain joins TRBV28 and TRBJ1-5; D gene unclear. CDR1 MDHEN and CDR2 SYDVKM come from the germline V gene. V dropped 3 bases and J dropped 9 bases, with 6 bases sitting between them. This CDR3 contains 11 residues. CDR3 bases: TGTGCCAGCAGTTTTTTGGGGCCCCAGCATTTT. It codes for CASSFLGPQHF.

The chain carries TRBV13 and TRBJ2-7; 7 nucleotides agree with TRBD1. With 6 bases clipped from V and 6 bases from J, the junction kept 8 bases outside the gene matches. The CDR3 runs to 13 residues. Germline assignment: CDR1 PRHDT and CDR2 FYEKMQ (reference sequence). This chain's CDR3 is CASRRSGGSEQYF. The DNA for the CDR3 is TGTGCCAGCAGGAGATCAGGGGGTAGCGAGCAGTACTTC. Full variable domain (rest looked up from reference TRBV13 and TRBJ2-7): AAGVIQSPRHLIKEKRETATLKCYPIPRHDTVYWYQQGPGQDPQFLISFYEKMQSDKGSIPDRFSAQQFSDYHSELNMSSLELGDSALYFCASRRSGGSEQYFGPGTRLTVT.

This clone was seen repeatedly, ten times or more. The CDR3, as DNA: TGCGCCAGCAGCCAAGGGGGTGGAAACACCATATATTTT. This sequence encodes CASSQGGGNTIYF. The chain is built from TRBV4-3 and TRBJ1-3; D unresolved. Trimming took off 1 base at V and 3 bases at J, with 4 bases between the two ends. The length of the CDR3 is 13 residues. The germline gives CDR1 LGHNA, CDR2 YSLEER.

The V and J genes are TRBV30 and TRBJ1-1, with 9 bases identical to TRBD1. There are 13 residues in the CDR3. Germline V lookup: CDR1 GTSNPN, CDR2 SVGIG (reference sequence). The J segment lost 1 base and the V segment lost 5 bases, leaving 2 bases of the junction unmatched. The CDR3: CAWGTGTNTEAFF. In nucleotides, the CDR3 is TGTGCCTGGGGGACAGGGACGAACACTGAAGCTTTCTTT.

DNA for the CDR3: TGTGCCAGCAGCAAAGGTGGTCTAGGAGAGACCCAGTACTTC. It translates to CASSKGGLGETQYF. The chain is built from TRBV21-1 and TRBJ2-5; the table's D call TRBD2 went unverified against the DNA. TRBV21-1 is designated a pseudogene. The CDR3 is 14 amino acids.

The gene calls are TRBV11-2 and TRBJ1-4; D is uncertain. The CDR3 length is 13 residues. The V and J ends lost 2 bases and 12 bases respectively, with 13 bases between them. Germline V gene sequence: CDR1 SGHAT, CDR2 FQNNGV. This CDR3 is CASSLTGPEELFF. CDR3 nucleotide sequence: TGTGCCAGCAGCTTAACCGGGCCAGAAGAACTGTTTTTT.

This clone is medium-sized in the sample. CDR3 sequence: CASSLYDREAQPQHF. The CDR3 DNA reads TGTGCCAGCAGCTTGTATGACAGGGAGGCTCAGCCCCAGCATTTT. This sequence joins TRBV7-8 and TRBJ1-5, with 7 bases matching TRBD1. V shed 3 bases and J 6 bases; nucleotides not matched to a gene: 8. This CDR3 is 15 amino acids long. Germline values: CDR1 SGHVS, CDR2 FQNEAQ.

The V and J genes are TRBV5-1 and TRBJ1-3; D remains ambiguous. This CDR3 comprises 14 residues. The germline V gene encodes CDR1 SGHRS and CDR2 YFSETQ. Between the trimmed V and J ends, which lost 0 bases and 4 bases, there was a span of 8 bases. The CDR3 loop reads CASSLVGVGNTIYF. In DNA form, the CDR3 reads TGCGCCAGCAGCTTGGTCGGCGTCGGAAACACCATATATTTT.

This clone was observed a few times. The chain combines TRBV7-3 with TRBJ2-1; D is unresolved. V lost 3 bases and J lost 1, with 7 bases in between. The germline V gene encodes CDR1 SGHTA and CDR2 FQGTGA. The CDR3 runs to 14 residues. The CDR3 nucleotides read TGTGCCAGCAGCTTGATGGGATCCTACAATGAGCAGTTCTTC. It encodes CASSLMGSYNEQFF.

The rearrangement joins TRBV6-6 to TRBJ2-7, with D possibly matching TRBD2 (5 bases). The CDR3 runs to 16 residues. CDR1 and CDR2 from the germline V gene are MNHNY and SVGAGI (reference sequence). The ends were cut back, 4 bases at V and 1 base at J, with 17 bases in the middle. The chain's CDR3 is CASSSARRMDSYEQYF. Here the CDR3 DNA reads TGTGCCAGCAGTTCCGCTCGGAGGATGGATTCCTACGAGCAGTACTTC.

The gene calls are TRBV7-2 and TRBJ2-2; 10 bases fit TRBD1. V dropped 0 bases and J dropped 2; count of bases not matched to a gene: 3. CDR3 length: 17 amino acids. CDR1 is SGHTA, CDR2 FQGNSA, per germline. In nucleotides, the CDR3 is TGTGCCAGCAGCTTAGCAGGGACAGGGGACAACACCGGGGAGCTGTTTTTT. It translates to CASSLAGTGDNTGELFF.